This record looks at one TCR beta chain sequence and its context. Its specificity is not known. These data are taken from a study of cytomegalovirus exposure and HLA in healthy donors. Study-level points and caveats: Compared with the approximately 670-donor mean, an Asian-associated ancestry cluster reportedly had fewer N-insertions, according to a later analysis. There were under 200 TCR beta chains listed as cytomegalovirus-associated. Roughly uniform sequencing depth across donors was assumed, possibly incorrectly. As a later analysis showed, several of the most significant clusters appeared to be linked to common viral pathogens.

Use of 60 Vbeta and 13 Jbeta primers characterized the PCR. Clones were sequenced by immunoSEQ multiplex PCR, and TCRdb holds only the in-frame ones, with some missing. Of approximately 170,000 clones in the sample, 65% to 70% are singletons; the top ten hold just under 4.5%. Looked up from germline, CDR1 is LNHDA and CDR2 is SQIVND (reference sequence). Trimming took off 7 bases at V and 9 bases at J, with 18 bases between the two ends. This CDR3 has 13 residues. This chain uses TRBV19 with TRBJ1-1; possible D gene TRBD1, 5 bases. The receptor was isolated from a woman aged 18-30 years in good health and CMV-seropositive. The sample comprised PBMCs. In nucleotides, the CDR3 is TGTGCCAGTACCCCCTCGTGGGGGGAGAAAGCTTTCTTT. Encoded protein: CASTPSWGEKAFF.